The clone carrying this TCR beta chain was seen a few times. Its target is not known. The data originate from a study of cytomegalovirus exposure and HLA in healthy donors. It was with 60 Vbeta and 13 Jbeta primers that the PCR ran. TCRdb's table, derived via immunoSEQ multiplex PCR, lists solely in-frame clones and lacks some. The profile shows roughly 150,000 clones, roughly 80% of them singletons. General study results and limits: Data from an earlier analysis indicated that most TCR beta V segments were productive either about 90% or about 30% of the time. Several of the most significant clusters appeared, in a later analysis, to be linked to common viral pathogens.

The germline V and J ends were trimmed by 0 bases and 7 bases, with 13 bases remaining between them. There are 14 residues in the CDR3. Germline V gene data show CDR1 as KGHSH and CDR2 as LQKENI. V and J are TRBV18 and TRBJ2-7; TRBD2 might be the D (5 bases). The sample taken for sequencing was PBMCs. The receptor was isolated from a man younger than 30 in good health and CMV-seropositive. The CDR3 bases are TGTGCCAGCTCACCACCGGCTAGCCTAGGGGAGCAGTACTTC. Protein: CASSPPASLGEQYF. The full variable domain, completed using reference TRBV18 and TRBJ2-7, is NAGVMQNPRHLVRRRGQEARLRCSPMKGHSHVYWYRQLPEEGLKFMVYLQKENIIDESGMPKERFSAEFPKEGPSILRIQQVVRGDSAAYFCASSPPASLGEQYFGPGTRLTVT.